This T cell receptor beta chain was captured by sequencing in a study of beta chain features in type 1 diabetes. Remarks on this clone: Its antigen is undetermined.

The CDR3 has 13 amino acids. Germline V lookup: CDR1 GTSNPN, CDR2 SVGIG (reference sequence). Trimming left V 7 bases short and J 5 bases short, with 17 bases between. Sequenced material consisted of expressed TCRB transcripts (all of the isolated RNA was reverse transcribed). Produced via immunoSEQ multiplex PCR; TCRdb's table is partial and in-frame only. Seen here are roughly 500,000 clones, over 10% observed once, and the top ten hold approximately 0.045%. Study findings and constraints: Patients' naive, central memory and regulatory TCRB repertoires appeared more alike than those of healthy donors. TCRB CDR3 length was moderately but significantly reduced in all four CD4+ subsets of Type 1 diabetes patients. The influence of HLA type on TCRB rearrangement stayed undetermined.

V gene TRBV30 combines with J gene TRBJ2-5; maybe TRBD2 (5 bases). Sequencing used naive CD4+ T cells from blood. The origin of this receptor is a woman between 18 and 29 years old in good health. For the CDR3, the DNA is TGTGCCTTGGGAACCGCGGGTTCTGAGACCCAGTACTTC. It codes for CALGTAGSETQYF.